This note documents a single T cell receptor beta chain sequence. The data originate from a study of blood T cell repertoires in COVID-19. The method was immunoSEQ multiplex PCR; TCRdb's version includes in-frame clones alone and lacks a portion of them. This sample has approximately 320,000 clones, with roughly 91% found just once. The length of the CDR3 is 12 residues. Germline CDR1 MNHEY, CDR2 SMNVEV (reference sequence). Trimming took 9 bases from V and 1 from J, leaving 9 bases between them. This chain uses TRBV27 with TRBJ1-1, with a possible D match to TRBD1 (5 bases). The sequencing input was peripheral blood. The TCR comes from a woman between 25 and 40 years old with COVID-19, enrolled during active disease. The CDR3 reads CASTTGNTEAFF. The CDR3 DNA is TGTGCCAGTACCACAGGGAACACTGAAGCTTTCTTT.